Listed below are T cell receptor beta chains from one sample, sequenced in a study of beta chain features in type 1 diabetes. TCRdb's table, derived via immunoSEQ multiplex PCR, lists solely in-frame clones and lacks some. The table records more than 250,000 clones, approximately 25% of them present only once. Sample: naive CD4+ T cells from blood. The receptors were gathered from a woman aged 25 to 39 with type 1 diabetes. Both conserved end residues are part of each CDR3. D genes are given only for firm matches. Size is omitted from some rows. Given values are once, few, many or a class for expanded clones.

TRBD2	TRBJ2-1	TRBV23-1	few	TGCGCCAGCAGTAGACTACCGACTAGCGGCTCCTACAATGAGCAGTTCTTC	CASSRLPTSGSYNEQFF
-	TRBJ1-2	TRBV29-1	-	TGCAGCGTTGAAGATAGGCGCGGGTACTTAAGATCCGCTAACTATGGCTACACCTTC	CSVEDRRGYLRSANYGYTF
TRBD2	TRBJ2-7	TRBV4-1	few	TGCGCCAGCAGCCAAGGCGCCGCGGGAGGCGGTTACGAGCAGTACTTC	CASSQGAAGGGYEQYF
TRBD2	TRBJ2-1	TRBV9	-	TGTGCCAGCAGCGTTAGCGGGAGAAACTATGAGCAGTTCTTC	CASSVSGRNYEQFF
TRBD1	TRBJ2-4	TRBV4-1	few	TGCGCCAGCAGCCAGCCGGGACAGGGGGGTCTGGCCAAAAACATTCAGTACTTC	CASSQPGQGGLAKNIQYF
TRBD1	TRBJ2-2	TRBV18	-	TGTGCCAGCTCACAGGACAGGGGCACCGGGGAGCTGTTTTTT	CASSQDRGTGELFF
TRBD2	TRBJ2-5	TRBV5-1	-	TGCGCCAGCAGCTTGGCCAGTAGCGGGAGCGAGACCCAGTACTTC	CASSLASSGSETQYF
TRBD2	TRBJ2-3	TRBV10-3	few	TGTGCCATCAGGCAGAGCGGGAGTGCGACAGATACGCAGTATTTT	CAIRQSGSATDTQYF
TRBD1	TRBJ1-1	TRBV7-9	-	TGTGCCAGCAGCCTTCAGGGGGAGGCTTTCTTT	CASSLQGEAFF
-	TRBJ1-2	TRBV5-1	-	TGCGCCAGCAGCCAGGACACCCCAGACTATGGCTACACCTTC	CASSQDTPDYGYTF
-	TRBJ2-7	TRBV9	few	TGTGCCAGCAGCCGAGACTCCTCCTACGAGCAGTACTTC	CASSRDSSYEQYF
-	TRBJ1-1	TRBV4-2	-	TGTGCCAGCAGCCAAGATCGGGGGGTCTCTGAAGCTTTCTTT	CASSQDRGVSEAFF
-	TRBJ2-5	TRBV4-1	-	TGCGCCAGCAGCCATACACAGGGCGGAGAGACCCAGTACTTC	CASSHTQGGETQYF
-	TRBJ2-1	TRBV5-6	few	TGTGCCAGCAGCTTTAAAACAGGAGAGCAGTTCTTC	CASSFKTGEQFF
TRBD1	TRBJ1-2	TRBV9	-	TGTGCCAGCAGCGCTACAGGGGACTATGGCTACACCTTC	CASSATGDYGYTF
-	TRBJ1-1	TRBV19	-	TGTGCCAGTAGTATCGGTGCAAGGAACACTGAAGCTTTCTTT	CASSIGARNTEAFF
-	TRBJ1-4	TRBV18	-	TGTGCCAGCTCACCATCCGCAGCAACTAATGAAAAACTGTTTTTT	CASSPSAATNEKLFF
-	TRBJ2-3	TRBV30	few	TGTGCCTGGAGTGTAAGGTGGAGCTCTAGCACAGATACGCAGTATTTT	CAWSVRWSSSTDTQYF
-	TRBJ1-1	TRBV4-2	-	TGTGCCAGCAGCGGAGGAAGTATCAAGAACACTGAAGCTTTCTTT	CASSGGSIKNTEAFF
-	TRBJ1-5	TRBV30	-	TGTGCCTGGAGTCGGGGGGATAGCAATCAGCCCCAGCATTTT	CAWSRGDSNQPQHF
TRBD1	TRBJ2-3	TRBV5-1	-	TGCGCCAGCAGCAAGGCGGGACAGGGTGGGCTAGGCCCCACAGATACGCAGTATTTT	CASSKAGQGGLGPTDTQYF